Listed below are T cell receptor beta chains from one sample, sequenced in a study of yellow fever vaccine responses in identical twins. One entry per CDR3 protein results from TCRdb running MiXCR on the RT-PCR reads. The data show over 2,000 distinct CDR3 sequences, with around 73% seen just once and approximately 12% held by the top ten. The sequencing used T cells from blood (PBMCs), unsorted or a sorted subset (not recorded which), collected before or after yellow fever vaccination (not recorded which). The receptors derive from a young woman who received the yellow fever vaccine. Each CDR3 is given with its conserved first and last residue. The order of the fields is J gene, D gene, clone size, V gene, CDR3 protein, CDR3 DNA. D genes are given only for firm matches. Where a row states a size, it is once, few, many or the class of an expanded clone; other rows omit it.

>TRBJ2-7|NA|NA|TRBV15
CATSRSPGSIYEQYF
TGTGCCACCAGCAGATCCCCGGGATCCATATACGAGCAGTACTTC
>TRBJ1-4|NA|NA|TRBV15
CATSRVAVLNEKLFF
TGTGCCACCAGCAGAGTGGCCGTCCTAAATGAAAAACTGTTTTTT
>TRBJ2-7|TRBD2|NA|TRBV7-3
CASSPREGPHEQYF
TGTGCCAGCAGCCCCAGGGAGGGACCCCACGAGCAGTACTTC
>TRBJ1-1|NA|NA|TRBV11-3
CASSPLKVTEAFF
TGTGCCAGCAGCCCCCTAAAGGTCACTGAAGCTTTCTTT
>TRBJ2-7|TRBD2|few|TRBV29-1
CSVLAGDSDEQYF
TGCAGCGTCCTAGCGGGAGACAGCGACGAGCAGTACTTC
>TRBJ1-2|NA|NA|TRBV6-2/TRBV6-3
CASSYSIGRDYGYTF
TGTGCCAGCAGTTACTCCATTGGCAGGGACTATGGCTACACCTTC
>TRBJ1-1|NA|NA|TRBV7-9
CASRGPDRVNTEAFF
TGTGCCAGCAGAGGACCGGACAGAGTGAACACTGAAGCTTTCTTT
>TRBJ2-1|TRBD2|once|TRBV29-1
CSVEDPASGAYNEQFF
TGCAGCGTTGAAGATCCGGCTAGCGGAGCCTACAATGAGCAGTTCTTC
>TRBJ2-7|NA|NA|TRBV7-6
CASSPGKSYEQYF
TGTGCCAGCAGCCCCGGGAAATCCTACGAGCAGTACTTC
>TRBJ2-5|NA|NA|TRBV11-3
CASSLVGELGETQYF
TGTGCCAGCAGCTTAGTCGGGGAACTTGGAGAGACCCAGTACTTC
>TRBJ2-1|TRBD1|NA|TRBV15
CATSRAGTGPYNEQFF
TGTGCCACCAGCAGAGCCGGGACAGGGCCCTACAATGAGCAGTTCTTC
>TRBJ2-7|TRBD1|few|TRBV5-1
CASRGQGTYEQYF
TGCGCCAGCAGGGGACAGGGGACCTACGAGCAGTACTTC
>TRBJ2-5|NA|once|TRBV11-2
CASSLVPFQETQYF
TGTGCCAGCAGCTTAGTACCCTTCCAAGAGACCCAGTACTTC
>TRBJ2-5|TRBD2|NA|TRBV4-3
CASSQGEGSPETQYF
TGCGCCAGCAGCCAAGGGGAGGGATCCCCAGAGACCCAGTACTTC
>TRBJ1-1|TRBD1|NA|TRBV4-3
CASSPDRARNTEAFF
TGCGCCAGCAGCCCTGACAGGGCCCGCAACACTGAAGCTTTCTTT
>TRBJ2-7|NA|NA|TRBV29-1
CSARGREWDEQYF
TGCAGCGCCCGGGGTAGGGAGTGGGACGAGCAGTACTTC
>TRBJ2-7|TRBD2|NA|TRBV4-3
CASSQDLGTSGYEQYF
TGCGCCAGCAGCCAAGATCTCGGGACTAGCGGATACGAGCAGTACTTC
>TRBJ1-1|TRBD1|few|TRBV6-5
CASSYFGTGTEAFF
TGTGCCAGCAGTTACTTTGGGACAGGGACTGAAGCTTTCTTT
>TRBJ1-1|NA|NA|TRBV4-1
CASSHEGPFTEAFF
TGCGCCAGCAGCCATGAGGGGCCCTTCACTGAAGCTTTCTTT
>TRBJ2-1|NA|NA|TRBV29-1
CSVVVDEQFF
TGCAGCGTTGTGGTCGATGAGCAGTTCTTC
>TRBJ1-2|TRBD1|NA|TRBV7-2
CASGGTGVRYGYTF
TGTGCCAGCGGGGGGACAGGGGTCCGCTATGGCTACACCTTC
>TRBJ2-1|NA|NA|TRBV11-1
CASSLGGTPYNEQFF
TGTGCCAGCAGCTTAGGAGGGACACCCTACAATGAGCAGTTCTTC
>TRBJ2-7|TRBD1|few|TRBV4-2
CASSPQRTGSYEQYF
TGTGCCAGCAGCCCCCAGAGGACAGGGTCCTACGAGCAGTACTTC